The 21 T cell receptor beta chains listed next were all sequenced from one sample in a study of early T cells in non-severe SARS-CoV-2 infection. TCRdb reprocessed the 5' RACE reads with MiXCR, giving one entry per CDR3 protein. The data contain fewer than 30,000 distinct CDR3 sequences, roughly 5.3% of them singletons. The specimen sequenced was whole blood. Receptors originate from an adult who was a healthcare worker with PCR-confirmed SARS-CoV-2 infection or an uninfected control (not recorded which).

At least ten counts were recorded for this clonotype. The chain links TRBV28 to TRBJ1-6, with D possibly matching TRBD1 (5 bases). Trimming shortened V by 6 bases and J by 13 bases, and 13 bases separated the two germline ends. There are 12 residues in the CDR3. Germline lookup yields CDR1 MDHEN and CDR2 SYDVKM. CDR3 bases: TGTGCCAGCAGGCTACAGACAGCGCCCCTCCACTTT. As protein: CASRLQTAPLHF.

Ten or more counts support this clonotype. The chain is built from TRBV4-2 and TRBJ1-1; maybe TRBD1 (6 bases). Germline V gene lookup returns CDR1 LGHNA and CDR2 YNFKEQ. CDR3 length: 15 amino acids. Trimming left V 1 base short and J 6 bases short, with 15 bases between. In DNA, the CDR3 is TGTGCCAGCAGCCAAGCCAACAACAGGGTTGCTGAAGCTTTCTTT. Its translation is CASSQANNRVAEAFF.

This clonotype was picked up many times. This chain connects TRBV29-1 to TRBJ1-4, with a tentative D call TRBD1 (5 bases). The CDR3 loop spans 13 amino acids. Germline-derived CDR1 and CDR2 are SQVTM and ANQGSEA. CDR3 protein: CRDGGGLAEKLFF. CDR3 DNA: TGCAGAGATGGTGGGGGTCTCGCTGAAAAACTGTTTTTT. Complete variable domain (other parts from reference TRBV29-1 and TRBJ1-4): SAVISQKPSRDICQRGTSLTIQCQVDSQVTMMFWYRQQPGQSLTLIATANQGSEATYESGFVIDKFPISRPNLTFSTLTVSNMSPEDSSIYLCRDGGGLAEKLFFGSGTQLSVL.

This clonotype was observed many times. This chain connects TRBV3-1 to TRBJ2-2; 8 bases are shared with TRBD1. V lost 7 bases and J lost 0; bases outside the gene matches: 4. This CDR3 has 15 residues. Germline V lookup: CDR1 LGHDT, CDR2 YNNKEL (reference sequence). In DNA, the CDR3 is TGTGCCAGCACCGGGGACAGGACGAACACCGGGGAGCTGTTTTTT. Translated: CASTGDRTNTGELFF.

CDR3 sequence (DNA): TGTGCCACCAGTGATTTCCGGACAGGGTACACCGGGGAGCTGTTTTTT. This gives the protein CATSDFRTGYTGELFF. The genes are TRBV24-1 and TRBJ2-2; 8 nucleotides match TRBD1. The germline V gene has CDR1 KGHDR and CDR2 SFDVKD. The V segment lost 1 base and the J segment 3 bases; nucleotides outside the gene matches: 3. This CDR3 comprises 16 residues.

This clonotype was recorded many times. The rearrangement uses TRBV28 and TRBJ2-1; maybe TRBD2 (6 bases). The germline V gene encodes CDR1 MDHEN and CDR2 SYDVKM. Trimming pared 1 base from V and 8 bases from J, leaving 15 bases between. This CDR3 region has 15 residues. The CDR3 protein is CASSLSGSISHEQFF. Written as DNA, the CDR3 is TGTGCCAGCAGTTTATCCGGGAGCATTTCCCATGAGCAGTTCTTC.

This clonotype has a count of ten or more. The CDR3: CASSLGAGDVSYEQYF. The CDR3 DNA sequence: TGTGCCAGCAGCTTAGGGGCAGGGGATGTATCCTACGAGCAGTACTTC. The chain combines TRBV7-2 with TRBJ2-7, with a possible D match to TRBD1 (6 bases). The CDR3 extends over 16 amino acids. Trimming removed 1 base at V and 1 base at J, with 14 bases between. Germline V lookup: CDR1 SGHTA, CDR2 FQGNSA. The full variable domain, with the rest looked up from reference TRBV7-2 and TRBJ2-7, is GAGVSQSPSNKVTEKGKDVELRCDPISGHTALYWYRQSLGQGLEFLIYFQGNSAPDKSGLPSDRFSAERTGGSVSTLTIQRTQQEDSAVYLCASSLGAGDVSYEQYFGPGTRLTVT.

This clonotype was counted between two and nine times. CDR3 DNA sequence: TGTGCCAGCAGCCAAGTTGCAGGCGGAGAGCTGTTTTTT. It specifies CASSQVAGGELFF. V is TRBV3-1 and J is TRBJ2-2; the D is unclear. The V and J ends lost 1 base and 11 bases respectively, with 11 bases between them. CDR3 size: 13 residues. Germline V CDR1 and CDR2: LGHDT, YNNKEL (reference sequence).

Points on this clonotype: A much larger clone lies a single base off, so this may be a read error. The J gene is TRBJ1-2, the V gene TRBV4-2; D may be TRBD1 (6 bases). This CDR3 has 15 residues. The germline gives CDR1 LGHNA, CDR2 YNFKEQ. CDR3 protein: CVSSQDPGVQAGYTF. In DNA, the CDR3 is TGTGTCAGCAGCCAGGATCCAGGGGTTCAGGCTGGCTACACCTTC.

This clonotype showed up many times. The chain has TRBV6-1 and TRBJ1-5; D not certain. This CDR3 contains 12 residues. Trimming removed 5 bases at V and 5 bases at J, with 7 bases between. In germline, CDR1 is MNHNS, CDR2 SASEGT. CDR3 protein: CASSLEYQPQHF. Here the CDR3 DNA reads TGTGCCAGCAGTTTAGAGTATCAGCCCCAGCATTTT.

The sample holds many counts of this clonotype. The J gene is TRBJ2-6, the V gene TRBV7-9; D remains unclear. The CDR3 runs to 12 residues. Germline V gives CDR1 SEHNR, CDR2 FQNEAQ (reference sequence). V gave up 1 base and J gave up 7 bases, with 2 bases separating them. The CDR3 here is CASSLGANVLTF. The CDR3 DNA is TGTGCCAGCAGCTTAGGCGCCAACGTCCTGACTTTC.

This clonotype was seen a few times. For the CDR3, the DNA is TGTGCCAGCAGGCCACCCTATAACAATGAGCAGTTCTTC. Its protein product is CASRPPYNNEQFF. V gene TRBV6-2 or TRBV6-3 combines with J gene TRBJ2-1, with D hard to call. V was pared by 6 bases and J by 5 bases, with 11 bases between. Germline V lookup: CDR1 MNHEY, CDR2 SVGEGT. CDR3 length: 13 residues.

In its sample, this clonotype was seen many times. The chain uses TRBV11-3 and TRBJ2-2; 8 bases agree with TRBD1. Germline V gene data show CDR1 as SGHNT and CDR2 as YENEEA. This CDR3 comprises 16 residues. Germline trimming cut 5 bases from V and 3 bases from J; bases unmatched to any gene: 8. The CDR3 here is CASSLGETGDTGELFF. CDR3 coding DNA: TGTGCCAGCAGCCTAGGGGAGACAGGGGACACCGGGGAGCTGTTTTTT.

This clonotype was observed many times. This chain uses TRBV6-2 or TRBV6-3 with TRBJ2-7, with D tentatively TRBD2 (5 bases). This CDR3 region has 15 residues. Germline V CDR1 and CDR2: MNHEY, SVGEGT. V was pared by 3 bases and J by 3 bases, with 15 bases between. CDR3 bases: TGTGCCAGCAGTTATTCGGACTTCGGGGTCTACGAGCAGTACTTC. It yields the protein CASSYSDFGVYEQYF.

In its sample, this clonotype was seen many times. V is TRBV18 and J is TRBJ1-2, with D perhaps matching TRBD1 (5 bases). V lost 3 bases, J lost 3 bases, and 8 bases lay in between. This CDR3 is 13 amino acids long. Germline V gene sequence: CDR1 KGHSH, CDR2 LQKENI. CDR3 sequence: CASSPRVDYGYTF. In DNA, the CDR3 is TGTGCCAGCTCACCCAGGGTAGACTATGGCTACACCTTC.

This clonotype was observed at least ten times. The genes are TRBV4-2 and TRBJ1-2; TRBD1 matches 10 bases. V shed 0 bases, J shed 6 bases, and the junction held 7 bases outside the gene matches. In germline, CDR1 is LGHNA, CDR2 YNFKEQ. The CDR3 spans 16 residues. The CDR3 coding sequence is TGTGCCAGCAGCCAAGATGGCGACAGGGGGCGTAATGGCTACACCTTC. Translation: CASSQDGDRGRNGYTF.

The CDR3 region has the DNA TGTGCCAGCAATCCGGGACAGGGGCATCCTGGGGCCAACGTCCTGACTTTC. Translation gives CASNPGQGHPGANVLTF. The chain is built from TRBV6-1 and TRBJ2-6; 10 bases match TRBD1. V trimming: 7 bases; J trimming: 2 bases; junction bases outside the gene matches: 8. This CDR3 has 17 amino acids. In germline, CDR1 is MNHNS, CDR2 SASEGT.

Ten or more counts support this clonotype. V is TRBV12-3 or TRBV12-4 and J is TRBJ2-1; TRBD2 matches at 10 bases. The CDR3 is 17 amino acids. Trimming cost V 2 bases and J 12 bases; bases outside gene matches: 16. CDR3 sequence reads: CASSLRRSGLAGDPQFF. In DNA form, the CDR3 reads TGTGCCAGCAGTTTAAGGCGTTCGGGGCTAGCGGGAGACCCGCAGTTCTTC.

This clonotype was counted at least ten times. The chain has TRBV5-5 and TRBJ2-7; 7 nucleotides line up with TRBD2. The germline gives CDR1 SGHKS, CDR2 YYEKEE (reference sequence). Losses at the gene ends were 4 bases for V and 2 bases for J; bases not matched to a gene: 9. CDR3 size: 15 residues. CDR3 nucleotide sequence: TGTGCCAGCAGCCCATCGGGACTACTTCCCTACGAGCAGTACTTC. Its protein product is CASSPSGLLPYEQYF.

In its sample, this clonotype was seen many times. V usage is TRBV4-1 and J usage is TRBJ2-7, with D unresolved. Germline CDR1 reads MGHRA; CDR2 reads YSYEKL. The CDR3 sequence is 11 residues long. The ends were cut back, 1 base at V and 6 bases at J, with 4 bases in the middle. CDR3 sequence: CASSQGTEQYF. Here the CDR3 DNA reads TGCGCCAGCAGCCAAGGTACCGAGCAGTACTTC.

This clonotype was counted many times. This chain uses TRBV5-1 with TRBJ2-3; 10 positions match TRBD2. CDR1 is SGHRS and CDR2 is YFSETQ in the germline V gene. This CDR3 is built from 16 residues. V was pared by 1 base and J by 1 base, with 3 bases of the junction left unmatched. The CDR3 loop reads CASSLSGTSGTDTQYF. In nucleotides, the CDR3 is TGCGCCAGCAGCTTGTCCGGGACTAGCGGCACAGATACGCAGTATTTT. The entire variable domain, with the rest obtained from reference TRBV5-1 and TRBJ2-3, is as follows: KAGVTQTPRYLIKTRGQQVTLSCSPISGHRSVSWYQQTPGQGLQFLFEYFSETQRNKGNFPGRFSGRQFSNSRSEMNVSTLELGDSALYLCASSLSGTSGTDTQYFGPGTRLTVL.